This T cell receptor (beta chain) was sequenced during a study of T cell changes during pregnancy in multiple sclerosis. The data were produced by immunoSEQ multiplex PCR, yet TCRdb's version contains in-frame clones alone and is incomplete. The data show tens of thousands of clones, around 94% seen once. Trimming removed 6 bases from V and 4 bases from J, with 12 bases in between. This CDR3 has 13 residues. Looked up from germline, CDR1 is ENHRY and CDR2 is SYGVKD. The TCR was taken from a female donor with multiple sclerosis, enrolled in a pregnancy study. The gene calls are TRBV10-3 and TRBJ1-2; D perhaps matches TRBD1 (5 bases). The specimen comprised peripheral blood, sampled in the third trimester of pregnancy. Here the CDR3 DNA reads TGTGCCATCAGGACGGGGGGGGGCTATGGCTACACCTTC. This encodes CAIRTGGGYGYTF.